This is a list of T cell receptor beta chains from one sample in a study of brain T cells in children with intractable seizures. Sequencing was performed with immunoSEQ multiplex PCR; in TCRdb, only in-frame clones are kept and a portion is missing. The sample contains 300,000 to 400,000 clones, 93% of which appear only once. Material: peripheral blood, obtained roughly 5 months after surgery. The origin of the receptors is a boy younger than two with tuberous sclerosis and intractable seizures. Both conserved end residues are part of each CDR3. The order of the fields is D gene, V gene, clone size, J gene, CDR3 protein, CDR3 DNA. D genes are given only for firm matches. Size tells how often a clone was seen (once, few, many) or the class of an expanded clone, and some rows leave it out.

D: TRBD1; V: TRBV5-1; size: .; J: TRBJ1-1; CDR3: CASSPGTANTEAFF; DNA: TGCGCCAGCAGCCCTGGGACAGCGAACACTGAAGCTTTCTTT
D: TRBD1; V: TRBV2; size: few; J: TRBJ2-2; CDR3: CASRRDRGDTGELFF; DNA: TGTGCCAGCAGAAGGGACAGGGGTGATACCGGGGAGCTGTTTTTT
D: .; V: TRBV5-1; size: .; J: TRBJ2-4; CDR3: CASSFLPGNLAKNIQYF; DNA: TGCGCCAGCAGCTTTCTCCCGGGGAACTTAGCCAAAAACATTCAGTACTTC
D: TRBD1; V: TRBV14; size: once; J: TRBJ2-7; CDR3: CASSSGQGSYEQYF; DNA: TGTGCCAGCAGCTCGGGACAGGGATCCTACGAGCAGTACTTC
D: .; V: TRBV7-2; size: .; J: TRBJ2-5; CDR3: CASSLYEDTQYF; DNA: TGTGCCAGCAGCTTATACGAGGACACCCAGTACTTC
D: TRBD1; V: TRBV29-1; size: .; J: TRBJ2-7; CDR3: CSTSGQGDYEQYF; DNA: TGCAGCACCTCGGGACAGGGGGACTACGAGCAGTACTTC
D: TRBD1; V: TRBV15; size: .; J: TRBJ1-6; CDR3: CATSRDTGQGSSYNSPLHF; DNA: TGTGCCACCAGCAGAGATACTGGACAGGGAAGCTCCTATAATTCACCCCTCCACTTT
D: .; V: TRBV2; size: .; J: TRBJ2-7; CDR3: CASWTVSYEQYF; DNA: TGTGCCAGCTGGACAGTCTCCTACGAGCAGTACTTC
D: .; V: TRBV2; size: .; J: TRBJ1-6; CDR3: CASSEVMENWNSPLHF; DNA: TGTGCCAGCAGTGAAGTCATGGAGAATTGGAATTCACCCCTCCACTTT
D: .; V: TRBV9; size: .; J: TRBJ2-1; CDR3: CASSVGGLPYNEQFF; DNA: TGTGCCAGCAGCGTAGGGGGTTTACCCTACAATGAGCAGTTCTTC
D: .; V: TRBV4-2; size: few; J: TRBJ2-7; CDR3: CASSQGPGMLREQYF; DNA: TGTGCCAGCAGCCAAGGCCCCGGGATGCTTAGGGAGCAGTACTTC
D: .; V: TRBV6-5; size: .; J: TRBJ1-5; CDR3: CASSRGPNQPQHF; DNA: TGTGCCAGCAGTAGGGGACCAAATCAGCCCCAGCATTTT
D: .; V: TRBV7-9; size: .; J: TRBJ1-2; CDR3: CASSLGGVVPLYGYTF; DNA: TGTGCCAGCAGCTTAGGAGGCGTCGTACCCCTCTATGGCTACACCTTC
D: .; V: TRBV19; size: once; J: TRBJ1-5; CDR3: CASSTGPWVNQPQHF; DNA: TGTGCCAGTAGTACCGGGCCCTGGGTCAATCAGCCCCAGCATTTT
D: .; V: TRBV4-2; size: .; J: TRBJ1-1; CDR3: CASSSGAGEAFF; DNA: TGTGCCAGCAGTTCAGGCGCCGGTGAAGCTTTCTTT
D: TRBD1; V: TRBV6-1; size: .; J: TRBJ1-2; CDR3: CASSEHRGGYGYTF; DNA: TGTGCCAGCAGTGAACACAGGGGCGGCTATGGCTACACCTTC
D: .; V: TRBV6-5; size: .; J: TRBJ1-2; CDR3: CASSPWADHYGYTF; DNA: TGTGCCAGCAGTCCCTGGGCGGACCACTATGGCTACACCTTC
D: TRBD2; V: TRBV19; size: few; J: TRBJ2-2; CDR3: CASSIDPPGGPTGELFF; DNA: TGTGCCAGTAGTATAGATCCCCCGGGGGGGCCAACCGGGGAGCTGTTTTTT
D: TRBD2; V: TRBV4-2; size: .; J: TRBJ2-7; CDR3: CASGLSGGAYEQYF; DNA: TGTGCCAGCGGCCTTAGCGGGGGGGCCTACGAGCAGTACTTC
D: .; V: TRBV6-2/TRBV6-3; size: .; J: TRBJ1-2; CDR3: CASSYGDSRDGYTF; DNA: TGTGCCAGCAGTTACGGTGACAGTCGGGATGGCTACACCTTC
D: .; V: TRBV11-1; size: .; J: TRBJ2-7; CDR3: CASSPPRSYEQYF; DNA: TGTGCCAGCAGCCCCCCCCGCTCCTACGAGCAGTACTTC
D: TRBD1; V: TRBV4-1; size: few; J: TRBJ2-3; CDR3: CASSPSTGADTQYF; DNA: TGCGCCAGCAGCCCCTCGACAGGGGCGGATACGCAGTATTTT
D: .; V: TRBV6-8; size: .; J: TRBJ2-4; CDR3: CASTLHRDAKNIQYF; DNA: TGTGCCAGCACCCTACACAGGGATGCCAAAAACATTCAGTACTTC
D: .; V: TRBV29-1; size: .; J: TRBJ2-1; CDR3: CSVTPDSGEQFF; DNA: TGCAGCGTTACCCCGGACTCGGGTGAGCAGTTCTTC
D: .; V: TRBV18; size: .; J: TRBJ2-7; CDR3: CASSLGSVTTYEQYF; DNA: TGTGCCAGCTCACTGGGCAGCGTAACAACCTACGAGCAGTACTTC
D: .; V: TRBV10-1; size: .; J: TRBJ1-5; CDR3: CASSDGSNQPQHF; DNA: TGCGCCAGCAGTGATGGGAGCAATCAGCCCCAGCATTTT
D: TRBD1; V: TRBV24-1; size: .; J: TRBJ2-1; CDR3: CATSDPGTGDNEQFF; DNA: TGTGCCACCAGTGATCCCGGGACAGGGGACAATGAGCAGTTCTTC
D: .; V: TRBV11-3; size: .; J: TRBJ1-1; CDR3: CASSLSDTEAFF; DNA: TGTGCCAGCAGCTTGTCAGACACTGAAGCTTTCTTT
D: .; V: TRBV4-1; size: .; J: TRBJ1-1; CDR3: CASSQDRGLGAFF; DNA: TGCGCCAGCAGCCAAGATAGGGGACTTGGAGCTTTCTTT